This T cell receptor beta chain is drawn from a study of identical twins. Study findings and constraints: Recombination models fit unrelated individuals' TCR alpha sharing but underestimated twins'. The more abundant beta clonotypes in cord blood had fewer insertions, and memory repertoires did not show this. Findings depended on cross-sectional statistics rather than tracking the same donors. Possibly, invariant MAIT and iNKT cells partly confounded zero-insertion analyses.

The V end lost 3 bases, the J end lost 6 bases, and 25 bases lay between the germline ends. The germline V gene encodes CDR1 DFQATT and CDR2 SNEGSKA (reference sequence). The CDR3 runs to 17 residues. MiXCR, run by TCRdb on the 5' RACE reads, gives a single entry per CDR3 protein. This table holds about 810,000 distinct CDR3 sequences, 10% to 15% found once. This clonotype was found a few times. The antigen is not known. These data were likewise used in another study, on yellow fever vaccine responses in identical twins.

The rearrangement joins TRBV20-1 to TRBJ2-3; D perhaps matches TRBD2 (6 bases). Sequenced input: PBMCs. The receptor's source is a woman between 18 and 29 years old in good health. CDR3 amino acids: CSARQYDGTSRGDTQYF. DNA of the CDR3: TGCAGTGCTAGGCAATACGACGGGACCTCACGGGGGGATACGCAGTATTTT.